This entry concerns a single T cell receptor beta chain. This sample is part of a study of early T cells in non-severe SARS-CoV-2 infection. On the study more broadly: The input, bulk RNA from unsorted whole blood, was sequenced, and chains were unpaired.

Trimming took off 7 bases at V and 2 bases at J, with 16 bases between the two ends. The CDR3 length is 15 residues. Germline-derived CDR1 and CDR2 are MDHEN and SYDVKM. MiXCR, applied by TCRdb to the 5' RACE reads, yields one record per CDR3 protein. The table shows about 59,000 distinct CDR3 sequences, with around 14% occurring only once. The sample consisted of whole blood, taken at baseline. The sequence was collected from an adult who was a healthcare worker with PCR-confirmed SARS-CoV-2 infection or an uninfected control (not recorded which). This chain uses TRBV28 with TRBJ2-3, with D uncertain. Here the CDR3 DNA reads TGTGCCAGCACCGCTTTTGGGGTTTCCACAGATACGCAGTATTTT. Amino acids: CASTAFGVSTDTQYF.